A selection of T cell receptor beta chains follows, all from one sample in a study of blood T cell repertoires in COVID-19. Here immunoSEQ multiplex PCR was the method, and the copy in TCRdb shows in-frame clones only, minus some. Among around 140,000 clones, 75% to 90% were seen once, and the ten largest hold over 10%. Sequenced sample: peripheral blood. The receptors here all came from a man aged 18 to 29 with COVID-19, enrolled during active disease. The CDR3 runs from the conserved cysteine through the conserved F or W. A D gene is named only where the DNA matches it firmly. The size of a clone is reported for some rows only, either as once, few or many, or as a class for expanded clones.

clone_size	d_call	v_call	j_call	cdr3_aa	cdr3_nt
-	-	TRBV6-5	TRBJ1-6	CASSSLNSPLHF	TGTGCCAGCAGTTCCTTGAATTCACCCCTCCACTTT
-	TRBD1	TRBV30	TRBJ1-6	CAWSTTGVDSPLHF	TGTGCCTGGAGCACGACAGGGGTTGATTCACCCCTCCACTTT
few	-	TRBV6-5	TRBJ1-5	CASRNPGYQPQHF	TGTGCCAGCAGGAACCCGGGTTATCAGCCCCAGCATTTT
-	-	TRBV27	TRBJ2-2	CASIAGSANTGELFF	TGTGCCAGCATTGCGGGATCGGCGAACACCGGGGAGCTGTTTTTT
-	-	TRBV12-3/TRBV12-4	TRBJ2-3	CASSSISTDTQYF	TGTGCCAGCAGTTCTATTAGCACAGATACGCAGTATTTT
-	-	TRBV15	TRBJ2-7	CATSRGPGMVYEQYF	TGTGCCACCAGCAGAGGACCAGGGATGGTCTACGAGCAGTACTTC
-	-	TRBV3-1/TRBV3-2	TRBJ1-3	CASSLLTAGNTIYF	TGTGCCAGCAGCCTCTTGACAGCTGGAAACACCATATATTTT
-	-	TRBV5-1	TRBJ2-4	CASRWDFRDGAKNIQYF	TGCGCCAGCAGATGGGACTTTAGGGATGGGGCCAAAAACATTCAGTACTTC
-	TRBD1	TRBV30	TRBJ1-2	CAWSEMIDRVSGYTF	TGTGCCTGGAGTGAAATGATCGACAGGGTCTCAGGCTACACCTTC
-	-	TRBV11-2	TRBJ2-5	CASRGEKETQYF	TGTGCCAGCAGAGGGGAAAAAGAGACCCAGTACTTC
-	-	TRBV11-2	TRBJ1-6	CASSLRGVAESPLHF	TGTGCCAGCAGCTTACGGGGGGTTGCTGAATCACCCCTCCACTTT
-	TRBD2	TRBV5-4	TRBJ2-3	CASSLGTSGSTDTQYF	TGTGCCAGCAGCTTGGGAACTAGCGGGAGCACAGATACGCAGTATTTT
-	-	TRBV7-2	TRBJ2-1	CASSLEQGVYNEQFF	TGTGCCAGCAGCTTAGAACAGGGAGTCTACAATGAGCAGTTCTTC
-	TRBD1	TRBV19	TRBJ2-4	CASSPRQGIAKNIQYF	TGTGCCAGTAGTCCCAGACAGGGGATAGCCAAAAACATTCAGTACTTC
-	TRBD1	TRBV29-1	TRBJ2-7	CSVVDRDMPYEQYF	TGCAGCGTGGTAGACAGGGACATGCCCTACGAGCAGTACTTC
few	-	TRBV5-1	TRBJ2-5	CASSPGAGTQYF	TGCGCCAGCAGCCCTGGTGCAGGGACCCAGTACTTC
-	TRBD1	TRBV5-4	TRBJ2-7	CASSLPGQGVGEQYF	TGTGCCAGCAGTCTCCCGGGACAGGGGGTTGGCGAGCAGTACTTC
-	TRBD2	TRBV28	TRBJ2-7	CASSRGGLAYEQYF	TGTGCCAGCAGCCGGGGGGGGCTAGCCTACGAGCAGTACTTC
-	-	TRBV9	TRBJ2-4	CASSGQSGDIQYF	TGTGCCAGCAGCGGACAGTCTGGGGACATTCAGTACTTC
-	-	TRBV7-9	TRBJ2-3	CASSLIRGQPDTQYF	TGTGCCAGCAGCTTGATTCGCGGACAGCCAGATACGCAGTATTTT
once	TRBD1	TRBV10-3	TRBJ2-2	CAISEQGPLAGELFF	TGTGCCATCAGTGAACAGGGGCCCCTAGCCGGGGAGCTGTTTTTT
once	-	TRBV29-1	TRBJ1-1	CSVNRVPNTEAFF	TGCAGCGTTAACAGGGTTCCGAACACTGAAGCTTTCTTT
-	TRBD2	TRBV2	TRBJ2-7	CASSIELAVYEQYF	TGTGCCAGCAGTATTGAACTAGCGGTCTACGAGCAGTACTTC
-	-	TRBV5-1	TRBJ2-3	CASSLGGRGTDTQYF	TGCGCCAGCAGCTTGGGGGGCAGGGGCACAGATACGCAGTATTTT
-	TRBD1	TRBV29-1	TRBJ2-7	CSVRDRGVIAFYEQYF	TGCAGCGTGCGGGACAGGGGGGTCATCGCGTTCTACGAGCAGTACTTC
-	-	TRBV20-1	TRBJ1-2	CSASPKYGYTF	TGCAGTGCTAGCCCCAAATATGGCTACACCTTC
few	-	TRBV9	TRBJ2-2	CASSEGHTGELFF	TGTGCCAGCAGCGAGGGGCACACCGGGGAGCTGTTTTTT
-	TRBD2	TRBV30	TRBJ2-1	CAWTVPTVGLRNEQFF	TGTGCCTGGACAGTCCCCACTGTGGGACTACGCAATGAGCAGTTCTTC
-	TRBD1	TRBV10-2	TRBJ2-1	CASMGQGWNEQFF	TGCGCCAGCATGGGACAGGGGTGGAATGAGCAGTTCTTC
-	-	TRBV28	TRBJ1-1	CASSLRGRGRMNTEAFF	TGTGCCAGCAGTTTAAGAGGGCGGGGGAGGATGAACACTGAAGCTTTCTTT
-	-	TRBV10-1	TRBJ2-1	CASSGSGRQFF	TGCGCCAGCAGTGGAAGTGGGAGGCAGTTCTTC
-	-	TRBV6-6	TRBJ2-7	CASSQQGRIGEQYF	TGTGCCAGCAGCCAACAGGGTCGGATCGGCGAGCAGTACTTC
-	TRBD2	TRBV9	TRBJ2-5	CASSAGLAGVETQYF	TGTGCCAGCAGCGCCGGACTAGCGGGAGTAGAGACCCAGTACTTC
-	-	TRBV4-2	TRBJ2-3	CASSQVKTSWGTDTQYF	TGTGCCAGCAGCCAAGTAAAGACTAGTTGGGGCACAGATACGCAGTATTTT
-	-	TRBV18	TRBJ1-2	CASSPGFRDGYTF	TGTGCCAGCTCACCAGGGTTCAGGGATGGCTACACCTTC
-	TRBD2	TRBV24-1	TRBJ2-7	CATSDSGTSGPYEQYF	TGTGCCACCAGTGATTCGGGGACTAGCGGTCCCTACGAGCAGTACTTC
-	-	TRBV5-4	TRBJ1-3	CASSFAREGNTIYF	TGTGCCAGCAGCTTTGCAAGAGAAGGAAACACCATATATTTT
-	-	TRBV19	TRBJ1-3	CASSAWGGNTIYF	TGTGCCAGTAGTGCCTGGGGGGGGAACACCATATATTTT
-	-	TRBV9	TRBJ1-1	CASSALSMNTEAFF	TGTGCCAGCAGCGCCTTATCTATGAACACTGAAGCTTTCTTT
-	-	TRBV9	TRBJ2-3	CASSVVADPSTDTQYF	TGTGCCAGCAGCGTAGTGGCAGATCCTAGCACAGATACGCAGTATTTT
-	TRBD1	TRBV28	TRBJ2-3	CASRPTGRGGTDTQYF	TGTGCCAGCAGGCCGACAGGGAGAGGTGGTACAGATACGCAGTATTTT
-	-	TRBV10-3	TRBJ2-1	CAISKMDGGSSYNEQFF	TGTGCCATCAGTAAAATGGACGGAGGGAGCTCCTACAATGAGCAGTTCTTC
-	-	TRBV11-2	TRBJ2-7	CASSRRVSSYEQYF	TGTGCCAGCAGCAGGCGGGTTAGCTCCTACGAGCAGTACTTC
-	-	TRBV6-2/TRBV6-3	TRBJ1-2	CASSYSDGRVRGYTF	TGTGCCAGCAGTTACTCAGATGGGCGGGTCCGGGGCTACACCTTC
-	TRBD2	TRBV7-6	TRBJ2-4	CASSSDGTGGRNIQYF	TGTGCCAGCAGTTCCGACGGGACGGGGGGGAGAAACATTCAGTACTTC
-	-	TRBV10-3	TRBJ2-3	CAISDRAGEADTQYF	TGTGCCATCAGTGACAGAGCCGGGGAGGCAGATACGCAGTATTTT
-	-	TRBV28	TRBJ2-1	CASSLYKSEQFF	TGTGCCAGCAGTTTATATAAGAGTGAGCAGTTCTTC
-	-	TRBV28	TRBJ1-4	CASSSPRGLATNEKLLF	TGTGCCAGCAGCTCCCCCCGCGGGCTTGCAACTAATGAAAAACTGCTTTTT
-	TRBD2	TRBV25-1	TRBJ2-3	CASGTSGRAGTDTQYF	TGTGCCAGCGGGACTAGCGGGAGGGCCGGGACAGATACGCAGTATTTT
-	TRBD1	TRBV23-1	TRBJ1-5	CASSPKGTGKNQPQHF	TGCGCCAGCAGTCCCAAGGGGACAGGGAAAAATCAGCCCCAGCATTTT
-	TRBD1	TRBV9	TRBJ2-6	CASSPDRGSGANVLTF	TGTGCCAGCAGCCCAGACAGGGGATCTGGGGCCAACGTCCTGACTTTC
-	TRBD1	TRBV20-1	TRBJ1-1	CSASGEGARTEAFF	TGCAGTGCTAGTGGTGAGGGGGCGCGTACTGAAGCTTTCTTT
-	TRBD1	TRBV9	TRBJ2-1	CASSGGQGGFNEQFF	TGTGCCAGCAGCGGGGGACAGGGTGGTTTCAATGAGCAGTTCTTC